This TCR beta chain was sequenced in a study of long-term antiretroviral therapy in people with HIV (dated by TCRdb to 2022 to 2024). About the study as a whole: The earliest samples were collected approximately a decade before the 2015 WHO recommendation for immediate ART, a period when ART was typically delayed until CD4 counts fell. The cohort contributed roughly 200 cryopreserved PBMC samples from 30 adults with confirmed HIV infection, collected serially over a mean of approximately six years (range 1-12). No cross-contamination during QIAcube processing turned up in test extractions that ran a monoclonal T-cell line alongside 33 polyclonal samples. Of the 30 participants with HIV, some 12 were female. A retrospective serial study tested whether changes in peripheral blood TRB repertoire composition and diversity were associated with ART initiation and durable HIV suppression. Broad study findings and their caveats: Narrower CDR3 length ranges were observed in HIV repertoires than in controls, and an antigen-experienced repertoire with only a slight naive shift after ART was suggested by the network structure. Starting ART was linked to a significant rise in TRB diversity, yet even after long-term ART the diversity remained significantly lower than in transplant donor controls. Because PBMC availability was limited, only the TCR beta chain was sequenced, with no alpha chain pairing. The samples span the years 2004 to 2017, and the ART regimens used may be less effective than current regimens. No data were available on ART adherence, viral resistance or therapy changes, limiting inferences about post-ART repertoire changes. Expanded TRB clones identified before ART initiation dominated the repertoire at all time points, although this dominance fluctuated and declined in many PLHIV after ART. Unsorted PBMC were profiled instead of sorted CD4+ and CD8+ T cells because pre-ART samples had limited cell numbers.

Sequencing of the TRB variable region was done with the immunoSEQ hsTCRB v3.0 assay at survey level resolution. A depth of about 35,000-50,000 T-cell genomes per sample was targeted for TRB sequencing. TRB libraries were pooled and sequenced on an Illumina MiSeq using a v3 150-cycle kit. Processing in the source paper ran as follows. Repertoire analysis was performed in R inside a reproducible Nextflow workflow that covered QC, data transformation and analysis. Custom analyses were implemented in LymphoSeq2, an R package for AIRR-Seq data exploration. Several samples that yielded fewer than 5000 total TRB sequences were excluded, so that 150 to 200 HIV repertoires were analyzed. Of the approximately 190 retained HIV repertoires, about 60 were collected before and more than 120 after ART initiation. Repertoires were downsampled to 5000 TRB nucleotide sequences, and summary statistics were averaged over 100 downsampling iterations. Only TRB sequences with CDR3 regions of at least seven amino acids were retained for analysis. A Shannon entropy-derived clonality score and the Gini coefficient were used to measure diversity. In the repertoire networks, any two of the top 5000 CDR3 amino acid sequences were linked whenever the two sequences differed by an edit distance of one. For TRB CDR3 amino acid sequences, GLIPH2 was used to predict antigen specificity groups and MHC restriction. To flag known CMV, EBV, HIV or tissue antigen associations, CDR3 amino acid sequences were matched against VDJdb and McPAS-TCR. Pre-ART, post-ART and control groups were compared with Wilcoxon signed-rank tests and Holm-Bonferroni correction. Held by TCRdb, this immuneACCESS table contains in-frame sequences only and omits some clones. Under half of the omission traces to an unresolved V gene where checked; the cause of the rest is unknown. V, J and clone size derive from that table, while D and trimming were established from the DNA sequence. Within this sample are 25,000 to 35,000 clones, with 90% to 95% of them counted one time only. In total, the top ten clones hold 2.5% to 3.5% of the sample.

Inclusion was restricted to participants for whom at least one PBMC sample before ART initiation and at least two post-ART samples were available. All participants with HIV were treated in the United States of America. Cryopreserved samples of about 1-10 million PBMC were thawed and washed before DNA extraction. At the time of the earliest PBMC sample for each participant with HIV, ages ranged from about 20 to 54 years. PBMC samples were contributed by each participant from 1-4 timepoints before ART initiation and 2-8 timepoints after ART initiation, with a median of 7 samples. Serial HIV viral load, CD4+ T-cell count, ART history and demographic data were obtained for every participant. Genomic DNA was extracted from unsorted PBMC with a Qiagen kit on a QIAcube, with processing performed in batches of 12 samples. As concerns this clone: The target of this receptor is not known. The sample holds no much larger clone one base away, and base qualities are not on file.

Measured from the cysteine to the phenylalanine, the CDR3 is 13 residues long. Only the CDR3 DNA stays, 39 bases, in frame from base 1. Reading the germline V gene (reference sequence) gives CDR1 MNHEY and CDR2 SMNVEV. A distance of 10 bases separates the germline ends of V and J, which lose 3 bases and 5 bases respectively. This receptor was identified in a man aged 50 to 59 with HIV. Rearrangement joined TRBV27 to TRBJ2-5; the D gene lacks a confident call. The specimen was unsorted PBMCs, collected just over 7.2 years after starting antiretroviral therapy. The sequenced DNA: TGTGCCAGCAGTTTCTGGGGTTCGGAGACCCAGTACTTC. This codes for CASSFWGSETQYF.